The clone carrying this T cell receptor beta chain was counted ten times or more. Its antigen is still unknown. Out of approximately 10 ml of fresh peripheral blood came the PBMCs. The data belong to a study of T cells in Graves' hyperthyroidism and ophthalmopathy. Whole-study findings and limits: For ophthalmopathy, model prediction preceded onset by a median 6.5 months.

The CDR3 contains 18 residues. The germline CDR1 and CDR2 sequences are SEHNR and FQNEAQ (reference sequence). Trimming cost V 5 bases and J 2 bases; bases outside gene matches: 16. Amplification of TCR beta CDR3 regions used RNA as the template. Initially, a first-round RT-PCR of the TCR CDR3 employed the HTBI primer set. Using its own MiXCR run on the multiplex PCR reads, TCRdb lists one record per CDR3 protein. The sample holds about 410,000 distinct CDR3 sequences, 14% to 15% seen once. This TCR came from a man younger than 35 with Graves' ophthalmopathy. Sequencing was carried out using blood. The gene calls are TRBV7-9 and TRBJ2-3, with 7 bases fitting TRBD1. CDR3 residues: CASSAISPRDSNTDTQYF. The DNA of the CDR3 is TGTGCCAGCAGCGCAATCTCACCCCGGGACAGTAACACAGATACGCAGTATTTT.